This T cell receptor (beta chain) was recovered during a study of cytomegalovirus exposure and HLA in healthy donors. The PCR used 60 Vbeta and 13 Jbeta primers. Using immunoSEQ multiplex PCR, the repertoire was profiled, and TCRdb retains in-frame clones only, with some absent. The data contain about 150,000 clones, more than 55% of them singletons. Study results and caveats: Later analysis demonstrated an association between a missense DCLRE1C variant and TCR beta V- and J-gene trimming.

Germline CDR1 is DFQATT and CDR2 is SNEGSKA (reference sequence). V shed 3 bases and J shed 10 bases, with 10 bases lying between them. The length of the CDR3 is 11 residues. Points on this clone: Its antigen is currently unknown.

Sequencing was performed on PBMCs. The clonotype comes from an older woman in good health and CMV-seronegative. The V call is TRBV20-1, the J call TRBJ2-1, with a possible D match to TRBD1 (6 bases). The CDR3 reads CSASRGGEQFF. The CDR3 DNA follows: TGCAGTGCTAGTCGAGGGGGAGAGCAGTTCTTC.